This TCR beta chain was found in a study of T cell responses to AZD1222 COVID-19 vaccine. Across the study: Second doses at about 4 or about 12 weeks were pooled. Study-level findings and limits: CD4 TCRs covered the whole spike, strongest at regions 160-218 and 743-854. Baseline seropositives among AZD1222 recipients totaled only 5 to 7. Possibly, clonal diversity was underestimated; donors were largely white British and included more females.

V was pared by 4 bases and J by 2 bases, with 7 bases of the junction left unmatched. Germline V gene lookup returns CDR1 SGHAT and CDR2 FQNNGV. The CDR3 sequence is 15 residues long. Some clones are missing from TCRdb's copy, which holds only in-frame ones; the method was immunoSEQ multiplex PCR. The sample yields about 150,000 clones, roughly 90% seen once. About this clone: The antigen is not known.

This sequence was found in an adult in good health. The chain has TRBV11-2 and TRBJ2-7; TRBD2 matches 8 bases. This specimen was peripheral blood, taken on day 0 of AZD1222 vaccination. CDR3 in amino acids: CASSSEAGVAYEQYF. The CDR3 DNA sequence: TGTGCCAGCAGCTCCGAAGCGGGAGTAGCCTACGAGCAGTACTTC.